What follows are 16 T cell receptor beta chains derived from one specimen sequenced in a study of identical twins. One entry per CDR3 protein results from TCRdb running MiXCR on the 5' RACE reads. Of 450,000 to 650,000 distinct CDR3 sequences listed, 7.5% to 10% are singletons. The same sample was also studied in work on yellow fever vaccine responses in identical twins.

The sequencing input was PBMCs. Receptor source: a woman aged 18-35 years in good health.

This rearrangement joins TRBV5-1 to TRBJ2-7; 11 bases map to TRBD2. The V gene's germline CDR1 is SGHRS and CDR2 YFSETQ. V shed 0 bases and J 4 bases; nucleotides not matched to a gene: 9. CDR3 length: 17 amino acids. CDR3 DNA: TGCGCCAGCAGCTTGGTTGTAGCGGGAGGGCCTCAATACGAGCAGTACTTC. Translation: CASSLVVAGGPQYEQYF.

This chain connects TRBV4-1 to TRBJ2-2, with 14 bases identical to TRBD2. V lost 4 bases and J lost 0; bases outside the gene matches: 7. CDR1 and CDR2 from the germline V gene are MGHRA and YSYEKL. There are 19 residues in the CDR3. Here the CDR3 DNA reads TGCGCCAGCAGCCCAGAGGGACTAGCGGGGGCACCGAACACCGGGGAGCTGTTTTTT. Protein sequence: CASSPEGLAGAPNTGELFF.

The chain combines TRBV29-1 with TRBJ2-5; D remains unclear. The CDR3 loop spans 10 amino acids. V shed 7 bases and J shed 5 bases, with 8 bases lying between them. Germline assignment: CDR1 SQVTM and CDR2 ANQGSEA. The CDR3 spells CSGTEETQYF. The CDR3 DNA sequence: TGCAGCGGTACGGAGGAGACCCAGTACTTC. Full variable domain (missing parts from reference TRBV29-1 and TRBJ2-5): SAVISQKPSRDICQRGTSLTIQCQVDSQVTMMFWYRQQPGQSLTLIATANQGSEATYESGFVIDKFPISRPNLTFSTLTVSNMSPEDSSIYLCSGTEETQYFGPGTRLLVL.

The CDR3 sequence: CATSGTRSGANVLTF. CDR3 in DNA: TGTGCCACCAGTGGTACAAGATCTGGGGCCAACGTCCTGACTTTC. V gene TRBV24-1 combines with J gene TRBJ2-6; D is uncertain. The germline V and J ends were trimmed by 5 bases and 1 base, with 8 bases remaining between them. Looked up from germline, CDR1 is KGHDR and CDR2 is SFDVKD. This CDR3 is 15 amino acids long.

This clonotype has a count of ten or more. The chain has TRBV7-2 and TRBJ2-7; TRBD2 matches at 9 bases. The trim removed 2 bases at V and 6 bases at J, leaving 2 bases unmatched. CDR3 length: 13 residues. Germline V lookup: CDR1 SGHTA, CDR2 FQGNSA. The DNA for the CDR3 is TGTGCCAGCAGCTTACTAGCGGGAAGCGAGCAGTACTTC. It is translated as CASSLLAGSEQYF.

Ten or more counts support this clonotype. The chain employs TRBV9 and TRBJ2-3, with 9 nucleotides matching TRBD2. CDR3 size: 16 residues. Germline CDR1 and CDR2: SGDLS and YYNGEE. The junction had 4 bases not matched to a gene; V was cut back by 0 bases and J by 2 bases. This CDR3 is CASSVVTSGSTDTQYF. The CDR3, as DNA: TGTGCCAGCAGCGTAGTGACTAGCGGTTCCACAGATACGCAGTATTTT.

This clonotype was counted at least ten times. The chain employs TRBV5-1 and TRBJ2-1; 7 nucleotides match TRBD2. Trimming removed 3 bases from V and 2 bases from J; junction bases left unmatched: 5. The CDR3 length is 15 residues. Germline loops: CDR1 SGHRS, CDR2 YFSETQ. DNA of the CDR3: TGCGCCAGCAGCTCCGGGACTATGACCTACAATGAGCAGTTCTTC. This translates into CASSSGTMTYNEQFF.

This clonotype was observed a handful of times. The chain uses TRBV2 and TRBJ2-2; 7 bases line up with TRBD1. The germline V gene has CDR1 SNHLY and CDR2 FYNNEI. The CDR3 extends over 14 amino acids. With V trimmed by 7 bases and J by 6 bases, 8 bases remained unmatched. CDR3 nucleotide sequence: TGTGCCAGCAAACAGGGGTCGGTAGCCGGGGAGCTGTTTTTT. Translation gives CASKQGSVAGELFF.

There are a few counts of this clonotype. The rearrangement links TRBV10-3 to TRBJ2-5, with D perhaps TRBD1 or TRBD2 (5 bases each). The CDR3 runs 15 residues. Per germline, CDR1 ENHRY and CDR2 SYGVKD. V was clipped by 4 bases and J by 3 bases, with 15 bases between them. The CDR3 sequence: CAISGVSLGEETQYF. Here the CDR3 DNA reads TGTGCCATCAGTGGAGTATCGTTGGGGGAAGAGACCCAGTACTTC.

This clonotype was seen a handful of times. The chain links TRBV5-1 to TRBJ2-7, with 8 bases matching TRBD1. The length of the CDR3 is 12 residues. Germline V lookup: CDR1 SGHRS, CDR2 YFSETQ. The V gene end was trimmed by 5 bases and the J gene end by 7 bases; junction bases not matched to a gene: 5. Written as DNA, the CDR3 is TGCGCCAGCAGACCCGACAGGGGTGAGCAGTACTTC. The encoded protein is CASRPDRGEQYF.

This clonotype has ten or more counts. The V gene is TRBV12-3 or TRBV12-4, the J gene TRBJ2-7; 10 bases line up with TRBD1. Trimming removed 4 bases from V and 4 bases from J; junction bases left unmatched: 7. The CDR3 sequence is 15 residues long. The CDR3: CASSSPGTGVYEQYF. The DNA of the CDR3 is TGTGCCAGCAGTTCCCCCGGGACAGGGGTTTACGAGCAGTACTTC.

This clonotype was counted a few times. The chain links TRBV28 to TRBJ2-3; tentative D call: TRBD2 (6 bases). Per the germline V gene, CDR1 is MDHEN and CDR2 is SYDVKM. The V and J ends lost 3 bases and 1 base respectively, with 14 bases between them. This CDR3 has 16 amino acids. In nucleotides, the CDR3 is TGTGCCAGCAGTTTGTTAGTCGGAGGGGGCACAGATACGCAGTATTTT. As protein: CASSLLVGGGTDTQYF.

This clonotype turned up a few times. This sequence joins TRBV20-1 and TRBJ2-1, with 14 bases that match TRBD2. Trimming removed 0 bases from V and 14 bases from J; junction bases left unmatched: 12. The CDR3 sequence is 16 residues long. Germline V CDR1 and CDR2: DFQATT, SNEGSKA (reference sequence). The CDR3 reads CSARDSPGTSGSEEFF. CDR3 bases: TGCAGTGCTAGAGACTCCCCGGGGACTAGCGGGAGCGAGGAGTTCTTC.

The chain links TRBV20-1 to TRBJ1-2, with 10 bases lining up with TRBD1. J lost 7 bases, V lost 0 bases, and 5 bases had no gene match. Germline V lookup: CDR1 DFQATT, CDR2 SNEGSKA (reference sequence). The CDR3 contains 14 residues. The CDR3 bases are TGCAGTGCTAGAGAACCTCGGACAGGGGGTGGCTACACCTTC. Translating gives CSAREPRTGGGYTF.

This clonotype was seen ten or more times. The chain is built from TRBV7-9 and TRBJ1-4; the match to TRBD1 covers 10 bases. The trim removed 1 base at V and 5 bases at J, leaving 4 bases unmatched. CDR3 length equals 16 residues. Germline V gene lookup returns CDR1 SEHNR and CDR2 FQNEAQ (reference sequence). The CDR3 DNA reads as TGTGCCAGCAGCTTAGAAATGGGACAGGGGAATGAAAAACTGTTTTTT. Amino acids: CASSLEMGQGNEKLFF.

This clonotype came up a few times. The junction shows a germline mismatch at one end, possibly a read error. V is TRBV7-7 and J is TRBJ2-2; TRBD2 agrees at 10 bases. The CDR3 is 17 residues long. Per germline, CDR1 SSHAT and CDR2 FNYEAQ (reference sequence). The CDR3 protein is CASSPQALAGATGELFF. The CDR3 nucleotides read TGTGCTAGCAGCCCCCAGGCCCTAGCGGGAGCCACCGGGGAGCTGTTTTTT.